The 25 T cell receptor beta chains below come from one sample, sequenced in a study of OX40 agonist ivuxolimab in advanced cancers. The library was obtained by the immunoSEQ multiplex PCR assay. The immuneACCESS repertoire file appears here via TCRdb, limited to in-frame rearrangements. These files lack a portion of the clones; in checked studies, under half of the deficit traces to unresolved V genes, and the cause of the others is not known. In all, the sample holds roughly 110,000 clones, and 90% of those were seen once. The top ten clones comprise 0.45% to 0.5% of the sample. The specimen comprised CD4+ or CD8+ T cells sorted from blood, sampled in a trial of the OX40 agonist ivuxolimab. Receptors originate from an adult with an advanced solid tumor such as melanoma, head and neck, liver or kidney cancer.

The chain couples TRBV7-9 to TRBJ2-1, with a possible D match to TRBD2 (5 bases). CDR3 length: 13 residues. Trimming pared 1 base from V and 7 bases from J, leaving 8 bases between. CDR1 is SEHNR, CDR2 FQNEAQ, per germline (reference sequence). CDR3 loop: CASSLGTSNEQFF. CDR3 sequence (DNA): TGTGCCAGCAGCTTAGGGACTTCTAATGAGCAGTTCTTC.

The chain links TRBV18 to TRBJ1-2; 10 bases agree with TRBD1. The junction had 10 bases not matched to a gene; V was cut back by 3 bases and J by 6 bases. CDR1 is KGHSH, CDR2 LQKENI, per germline. CDR3 size: 16 residues. CDR3 in amino acids: CASSPAGQGNLDGYTF. The CDR3, as DNA: TGTGCCAGCTCACCCGCGGGACAGGGGAATTTAGATGGCTACACCTTC.

The genes are TRBV28 and TRBJ1-5; 8 bases are a match to TRBD1. The CDR3 extends over 14 amino acids. V gave up 8 bases and J gave up 9 bases; unmatched junction bases: 12. The germline CDR1 and CDR2 sequences are MDHEN and SYDVKM. The chain's CDR3 is CASPPPGGEGPQHF. CDR3 sequence (DNA): TGTGCCAGCCCCCCGCCAGGGGGCGAGGGGCCCCAGCATTTT.

For this clone: One end of the junction is discordant with germline, which a read error may explain. V and J are TRBV7-3 and TRBJ2-5; no firm D call. This CDR3 is 13 amino acids long. Germline-derived CDR1 and CDR2 are SGHTA and FQGTGA. CDR3: CASSSGPQGTQYF. The CDR3 DNA reads TGTGCCAGCAGTTCGGGCCCCCAAGGGACCCAGTACTTC.

This chain links TRBV18 with TRBJ1-6; D not resolved. CDR3 length: 15 amino acids. V lost 3 bases and J 9 bases, leaving 15 bases between the germline ends. Per the germline V gene, CDR1 is KGHSH and CDR2 is LQKENI. Written as DNA, the CDR3 is TGTGCCAGCTCACCTCAGGAGGGCGCTCGTTCACCCCTCCACTTT. It codes for CASSPQEGARSPLHF.

The table lists this clone with a count of one. The chain recombines TRBV19 with TRBJ2-1, with 10 nucleotides matching TRBD1. The CDR3 spans 13 residues. The V segment lost 5 bases and the J segment 9 bases; nucleotides outside the gene matches: 4. The V gene's germline CDR1 is LNHDA and CDR2 SQIVND (reference sequence). The CDR3 here is CASSSGTGAEQFF. The CDR3 bases are TGTGCCAGTAGTTCCGGGACAGGGGCTGAGCAGTTCTTC.

The V and J genes are TRBV6-5 and TRBJ1-3, with D unresolved. Germline CDR1 MNHEY, CDR2 SVGAGI. The CDR3 runs to 15 residues. V lost 6 bases, J lost 0 bases, and 12 bases lay in between. Written as DNA, the CDR3 is TGTGCCAGCAGCCTCGAGGGTTCCTCTGGAAACACCATATATTTT. Amino acids: CASSLEGSSGNTIYF.

V is TRBV5-1 and J is TRBJ2-5, with D unresolved. V lost 6 bases, J lost 1 base, and 4 bases lay in between. The CDR3 is 11 amino acids. Germline-derived CDR1 and CDR2 are SGHRS and YFSETQ. The chain's CDR3 is CASTSQETQYF. The CDR3 DNA is TGCGCCAGCACCAGCCAAGAGACCCAGTACTTC.

The rearrangement joins TRBV5-1 to TRBJ2-1; 7 positions match TRBD2. The junction had 10 bases not matched to a gene; V was cut back by 0 bases and J by 10 bases. CDR3 length: 15 amino acids. Germline V gives CDR1 SGHRS, CDR2 YFSETQ. The CDR3 DNA reads TGCGCCAGCAGCTTGGCGGCTAGCGGTACGGTCGAGCAGTTCTTC. Its translation is CASSLAASGTVEQFF.

The rearrangement links TRBV5-4 to TRBJ2-7; either TRBD1 or TRBD2 may supply D (5 bases each). V lost 0 bases to trimming and J lost 2 bases, with 9 bases between them. Germline V lookup: CDR1 SGHNT, CDR2 YYREEE (reference sequence). This CDR3 contains 14 residues. CDR3 protein: CASSLGDGTYEQYF. DNA of the CDR3: TGTGCCAGCAGCTTGGGGGACGGAACCTACGAGCAGTACTTC.

The chain joins TRBV6-5 to TRBJ2-3; D unclear. V lost 6 bases and J 4 bases, leaving 8 bases between the germline ends. This CDR3 spans 12 amino acids. Germline CDR1 MNHEY, CDR2 SVGAGI. The chain's CDR3 is CASSPQSDTQYF. The CDR3 DNA reads TGTGCCAGCAGCCCTCAGTCAGATACGCAGTATTTT.

The V call is TRBV5-4, the J call TRBJ1-1, with 10 bases lining up with TRBD1. Unmatched junction bases numbered 3, after V lost 1 base and J lost 6 bases. CDR1 is SGHNT, CDR2 YYREEE, per germline (reference sequence). The CDR3 is made up of 14 amino acids. The CDR3 reads CASSLRQGASEAFF. The CDR3 nucleotides read TGTGCCAGCAGCTTGCGACAGGGGGCCTCTGAAGCTTTCTTT.

The chain uses TRBV5-1 and TRBJ2-3; D unresolved. Germline V gene data show CDR1 as SGHRS and CDR2 as YFSETQ. V was trimmed by 0 bases and J by 3 bases, leaving 8 bases between them. CDR3 length: 14 residues. Written as DNA, the CDR3 is TGCGCCAGCAGCTTGGGGGATCGGACAGATACGCAGTATTTT. It yields the protein CASSLGDRTDTQYF. Using reference TRBV5-1 and TRBJ2-3 for the parts outside the CDR3, the full variable domain is KAGVTQTPRYLIKTRGQQVTLSCSPISGHRSVSWYQQTPGQGLQFLFEYFSETQRNKGNFPGRFSGRQFSNSRSEMNVSTLELGDSALYLCASSLGDRTDTQYFGPGTRLTVL.

This clone has only a few counts. V and J are TRBV6-5 and TRBJ1-2, with D perhaps TRBD1 (5 bases). V was cut by 10 bases and J by 2 bases, with 14 bases left in between. CDR1 and CDR2 from the germline V gene are MNHEY and SVGAGI. This CDR3 comprises 13 residues. The CDR3 here is CAISTGDNYGYTF. CDR3 DNA sequence: TGTGCCATATCGACGGGGGACAACTATGGCTACACCTTC.

The V call is TRBV5-1, the J call TRBJ1-2; TRBD1 might be the D (5 bases). The ends were cut back, 1 base at V and 4 bases at J, with 11 bases in the middle. CDR3 length equals 14 residues. Germline-derived CDR1 and CDR2 are SGHRS and YFSETQ. CDR3 DNA: TGCGCCAGCAGCTTGCAGGGTGGGGGCTATGGCTACACCTTC. This sequence encodes CASSLQGGGYGYTF. Filled out from reference TRBV5-1 and TRBJ1-2, the complete variable domain reads KAGVTQTPRYLIKTRGQQVTLSCSPISGHRSVSWYQQTPGQGLQFLFEYFSETQRNKGNFPGRFSGRQFSNSRSEMNVSTLELGDSALYLCASSLQGGGYGYTFGSGTRLTVV.

V is TRBV7-2 and J is TRBJ2-7; D call uncertain. The CDR3 covers 13 residues. V lost 5 bases to trimming and J lost 7 bases, with 15 bases between them. Germline V lookup: CDR1 SGHTA, CDR2 FQGNSA. The CDR3 loop is CASSKGPGGEQYF. CDR3 DNA: TGTGCCAGCAGCAAAGGACCCGGTGGGGAGCAGTACTTC.

The V gene is TRBV11-3, the J gene TRBJ2-3, with D perhaps TRBD1 or TRBD2 (6 bases each). CDR3 size: 16 residues. V shed 5 bases and J shed 0 bases, with 15 bases lying between them. Germline CDR1 and CDR2: SGHNT and YENEEA. CDR3 loop: CASSPGGRLSTDTQYF. DNA of the CDR3: TGTGCCAGCAGCCCCGGGGGCAGGCTTAGCACAGATACGCAGTATTTT.

This clone occurred a few times. The gene calls are TRBV30 and TRBJ1-5; D unresolved. The germline CDR1 and CDR2 sequences are GTSNPN and SVGIG (reference sequence). This CDR3 region has 13 residues. With 5 bases removed from V and 2 bases from J, the gap between germline ends came to 10 bases. CDR3 in DNA: TGTGCCTGGGCCGGGAAGGGCAATCAGCCCCAGCATTTT. This encodes CAWAGKGNQPQHF. The full variable domain, its missing parts supplied by reference TRBV30 and TRBJ1-5, is SQTIHQWPATLVQPVGSPLSLECTVEGTSNPNLYWYRQAAGRGLQLLFYSVGIGQISSEVPQNLSASRPQDRQFILSSKKLLLSDSGFYLCAWAGKGNQPQHFGDGTRLSIL.

The genes are TRBV5-6 and TRBJ1-6, with D unclear. V shed 2 bases and J shed 0 bases, with 6 bases lying between them. The germline V gene has CDR1 SGHDT and CDR2 YYEEEE. CDR3 length equals 15 residues. This chain's CDR3 is CASSFSSSYNSPLHF. CDR3 sequence (DNA): TGTGCCAGCAGCTTCAGCAGCTCCTATAATTCACCCCTCCACTTT.

CDR3 in amino acids: CASSYRGRDQPQHF. In DNA, the CDR3 is TGTGCCAGCAGTTACAGGGGGCGAGATCAGCCCCAGCATTTT. This chain uses TRBV6-6 with TRBJ1-5, with 7 bases lining up with TRBD1. The ends lost 2 bases at V and 5 bases at J; junction bases unmatched: 3. The CDR3 sequence is 14 residues long. Germline V gene lookup returns CDR1 MNHNY and CDR2 SVGAGI (reference sequence).

The gene calls are TRBV7-3 and TRBJ2-1, with D tentatively TRBD2 (7 bases). CDR1 and CDR2 from the germline V gene are SGHTA and FQGTGA. With 2 bases removed from V and 4 bases from J, the gap between germline ends came to 12 bases. The CDR3 runs 15 residues. CDR3: CASSLGRGTYNEQFF. CDR3 in DNA: TGTGCCAGCAGCTTAGGGAGGGGGACTTACAATGAGCAGTTCTTC.

V gene TRBV7-2 combines with J gene TRBJ1-1, with D unresolved. This CDR3 comprises 14 residues. V was shortened by 3 bases and J by 2 bases, with 10 bases between the two germline ends. Germline assignment: CDR1 SGHTA and CDR2 FQGNSA. DNA for the CDR3: TGTGCCAGCAGCTTCGGCCACCTTAACACTGAAGCTTTCTTT. This codes for CASSFGHLNTEAFF.

The rearrangement links TRBV7-9 to TRBJ1-4; D may be TRBD1 (6 bases). CDR3 length: 14 residues. The germline CDR1 and CDR2 sequences are SEHNR and FQNEAQ (reference sequence). V lost 6 bases, J lost 3 bases, and 11 bases lay in between. This CDR3 reads CASRLQGSNEKLFF. DNA for the CDR3: TGTGCCAGCAGGCTACAGGGTTCTAATGAAAAACTGTTTTTT.

The chain carries TRBV6-1 and TRBJ1-5; no definite D call. CDR3 length equals 15 residues. Germline lookup yields CDR1 MNHNS and CDR2 SASEGT. Trimming shortened V by 4 bases and J by 0 bases, and 10 bases separated the two germline ends. This chain's CDR3 is CASSAEIYSNQPQHF. The CDR3 DNA follows: TGTGCCAGCAGTGCGGAGATCTATAGCAATCAGCCCCAGCATTTT.

V and J are TRBV15 and TRBJ2-7, with D tentatively TRBD1 or TRBD2 (5 bases each). Germline V gene sequence: CDR1 LNHNV, CDR2 YYDKDF (reference sequence). The CDR3 runs 14 residues. V lost 6 bases and J 1 base, leaving 13 bases between the germline ends. This CDR3 is CATRRDGDSYEQYF. CDR3 nucleotide sequence: TGTGCCACCAGGAGGGACGGCGATTCCTACGAGCAGTACTTC.